The subject of this entry is one T cell receptor beta chain. Its specificity is unknown. Adjacent lung lacking atypia came from at least 2 cm beyond the tumor margin. Produced via immunoSEQ multiplex PCR; TCRdb's table is partial and in-frame only. The table lists more than 950 clones, less than 25% of them singletons. This specimen comes from a study of T cells in localized non-small cell lung cancer. CDR3 length: 15 residues. CDR1 is LNHDA, CDR2 SQIVND, per germline (reference sequence). V lost 7 bases and J 0 bases, leaving 15 bases between the germline ends. Notes on the study in general: Highest T cell clonality was seen in uninvolved adjacent lung, surpassing that measured in tumor. Owing to sequencing of a solitary tumor region, heterogeneity cannot be discounted. For the top 100 tumor clones, a median around 61 also appeared in adjacent lung.

The specimen was normal lung tissue next to the tumor, collected before any cancer treatment. The sequence was obtained from a female donor older than 55 with stage III lung adenocarcinoma. J is TRBJ1-2 and V is TRBV19, with D perhaps TRBD1 (6 bases). The CDR3 reads CASTPLTGANYGYTF. CDR3 DNA sequence: TGTGCCAGTACACCCCTGACAGGAGCTAACTATGGCTACACCTTC.